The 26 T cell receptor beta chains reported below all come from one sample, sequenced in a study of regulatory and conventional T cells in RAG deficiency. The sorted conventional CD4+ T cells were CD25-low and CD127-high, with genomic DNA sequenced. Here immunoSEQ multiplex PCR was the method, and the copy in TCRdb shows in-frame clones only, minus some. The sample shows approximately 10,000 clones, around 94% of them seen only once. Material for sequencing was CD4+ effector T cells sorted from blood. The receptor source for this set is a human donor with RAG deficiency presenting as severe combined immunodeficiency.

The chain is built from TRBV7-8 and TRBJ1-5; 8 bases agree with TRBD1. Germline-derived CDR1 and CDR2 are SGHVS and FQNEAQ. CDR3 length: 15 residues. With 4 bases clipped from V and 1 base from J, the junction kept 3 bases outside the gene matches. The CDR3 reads CASSSRGLSNQPQHF. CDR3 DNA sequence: TGTGCCAGCAGCTCCAGGGGGCTGAGCAATCAGCCCCAGCATTTT.

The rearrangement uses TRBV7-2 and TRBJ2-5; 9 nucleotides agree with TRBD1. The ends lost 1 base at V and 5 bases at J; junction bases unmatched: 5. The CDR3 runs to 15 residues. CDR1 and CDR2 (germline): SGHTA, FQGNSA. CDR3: CASSLGGQGGETQYF. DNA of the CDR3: TGTGCCAGCAGCTTAGGGGGACAGGGCGGGGAGACCCAGTACTTC.

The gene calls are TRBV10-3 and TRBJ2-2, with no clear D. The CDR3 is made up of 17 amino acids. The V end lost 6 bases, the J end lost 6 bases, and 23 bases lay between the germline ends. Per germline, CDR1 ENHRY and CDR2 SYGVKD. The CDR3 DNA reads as TGTGCCATCAGACCGGGCCACCAACCTCGAGGACCCGGGGAGCTGTTTTTT. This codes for CAIRPGHQPRGPGELFF.

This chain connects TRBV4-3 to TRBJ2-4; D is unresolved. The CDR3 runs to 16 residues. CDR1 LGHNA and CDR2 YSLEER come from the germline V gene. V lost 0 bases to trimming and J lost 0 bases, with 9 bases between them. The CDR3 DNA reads TGCGCCAGCAGCCAAGAGCTCGGGCTAGCCAAAAACATTCAGTACTTC. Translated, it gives CASSQELGLAKNIQYF.

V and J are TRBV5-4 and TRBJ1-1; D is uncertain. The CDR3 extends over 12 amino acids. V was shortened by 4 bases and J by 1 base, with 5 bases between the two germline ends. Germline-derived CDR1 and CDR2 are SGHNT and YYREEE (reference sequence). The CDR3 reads CASSPENTEAFF. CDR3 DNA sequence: TGTGCCAGCAGCCCAGAGAACACTGAAGCTTTCTTT. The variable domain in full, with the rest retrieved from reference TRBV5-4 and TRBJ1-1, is ETGVTQSPTHLIKTRGQQVTLRCSSQSGHNTVSWYQQALGQGPQFIFQYYREEENGRGNFPPRFSGLQFPNYSSELNVNALELDDSALYLCASSPENTEAFFGQGTRLTVV.

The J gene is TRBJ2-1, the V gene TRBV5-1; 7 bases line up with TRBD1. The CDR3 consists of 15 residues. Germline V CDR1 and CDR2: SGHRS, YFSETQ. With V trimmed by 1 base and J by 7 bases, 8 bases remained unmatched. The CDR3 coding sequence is TGCGCCAGCAGCTTGATCGGCAACAGGGGAAATGAGCAGTTCTTC. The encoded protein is CASSLIGNRGNEQFF.

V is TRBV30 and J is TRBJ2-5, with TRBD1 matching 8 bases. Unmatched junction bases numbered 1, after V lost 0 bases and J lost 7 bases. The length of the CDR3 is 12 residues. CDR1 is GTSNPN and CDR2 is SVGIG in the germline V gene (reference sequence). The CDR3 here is CAWSVQGGTQYF. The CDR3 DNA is TGTGCCTGGAGTGTACAGGGGGGGACCCAGTACTTC.

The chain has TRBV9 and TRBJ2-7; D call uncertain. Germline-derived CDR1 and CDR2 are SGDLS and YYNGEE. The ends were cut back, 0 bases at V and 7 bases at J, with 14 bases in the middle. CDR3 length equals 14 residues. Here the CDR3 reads CASSVDREGWEQYF. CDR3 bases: TGTGCCAGCAGCGTAGATCGAGAAGGGTGGGAGCAGTACTTC.

The CDR3 DNA reads as TGTGCCAGCAGCGTCAGGGTTGCGCCAGATACGCAGTATTTT. Protein: CASSVRVAPDTQYF. The V and J genes are TRBV7-8 and TRBJ2-3; D may be TRBD1 (5 bases). CDR1 and CDR2 (germline): SGHVS, FQNEAQ. The CDR3 is 14 residues long. The V gene lost 5 bases and the J gene lost 4 bases, with 13 bases spanning the gap.

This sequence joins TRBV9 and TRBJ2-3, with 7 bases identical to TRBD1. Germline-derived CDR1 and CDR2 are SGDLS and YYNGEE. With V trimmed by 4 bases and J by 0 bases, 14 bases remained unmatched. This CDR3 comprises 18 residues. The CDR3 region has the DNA TGTGCCAGCAGCACGGGAAGAAACAGGGGTTCTAGCACAGATACGCAGTATTTT. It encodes CASSTGRNRGSSTDTQYF.

CDR3 protein: CASSRQGSGTGELFF. The CDR3 coding sequence is TGTGCCAGCAGCAGACAGGGGTCAGGCACCGGGGAGCTGTTTTTT. This chain links TRBV6-5 with TRBJ2-2; TRBD1 matches 8 bases. The CDR3 spans 15 residues. Unmatched junction bases numbered 7, after V lost 6 bases and J lost 4 bases. Germline-derived CDR1 and CDR2 are MNHEY and SVGAGI.

The CDR3 region has the DNA TGCGCCAGCAGCAGGGGCCCGGGACAGGGGACCGGGGAGCTGTTTTTT. The encoded protein is CASSRGPGQGTGELFF. The chain employs TRBV5-1 and TRBJ2-2; 10 bases align to TRBD1. In germline, CDR1 is SGHRS, CDR2 YFSETQ. The trim removed 4 bases at V and 5 bases at J, leaving 8 bases unmatched. The CDR3 covers 16 residues.

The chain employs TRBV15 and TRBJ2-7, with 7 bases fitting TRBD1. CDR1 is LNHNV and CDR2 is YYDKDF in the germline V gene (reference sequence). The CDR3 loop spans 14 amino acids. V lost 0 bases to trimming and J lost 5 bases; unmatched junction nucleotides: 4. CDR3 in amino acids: CATSRDRGSDEQYF. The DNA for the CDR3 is TGTGCCACCAGCAGAGACAGGGGGAGCGACGAGCAGTACTTC.

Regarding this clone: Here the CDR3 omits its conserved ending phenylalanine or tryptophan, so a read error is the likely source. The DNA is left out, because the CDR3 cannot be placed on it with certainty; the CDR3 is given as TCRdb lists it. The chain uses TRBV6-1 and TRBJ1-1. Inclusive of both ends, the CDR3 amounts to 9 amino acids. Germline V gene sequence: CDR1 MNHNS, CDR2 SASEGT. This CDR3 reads CASSYGPPR.

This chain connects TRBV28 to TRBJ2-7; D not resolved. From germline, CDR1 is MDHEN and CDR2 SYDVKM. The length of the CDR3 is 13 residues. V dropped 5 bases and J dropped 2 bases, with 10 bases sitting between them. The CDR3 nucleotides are TGTGCCAGCAGTCGGGTCCAGCCCTACGAGCAGTACTTC. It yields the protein CASSRVQPYEQYF.

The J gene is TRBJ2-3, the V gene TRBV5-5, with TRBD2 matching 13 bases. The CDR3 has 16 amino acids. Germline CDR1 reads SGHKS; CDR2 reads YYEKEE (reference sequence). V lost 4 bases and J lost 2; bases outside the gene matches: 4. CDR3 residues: CASSTGLAGDTDTQYF. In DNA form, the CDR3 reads TGTGCCAGCAGCACCGGACTAGCGGGAGACACAGATACGCAGTATTTT.

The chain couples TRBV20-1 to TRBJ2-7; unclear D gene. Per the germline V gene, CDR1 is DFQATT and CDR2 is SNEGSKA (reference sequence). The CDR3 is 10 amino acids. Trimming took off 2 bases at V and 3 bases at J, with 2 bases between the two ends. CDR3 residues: CSARIYEQYF. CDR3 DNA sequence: TGCAGTGCTAGAATCTACGAGCAGTACTTC.

CDR3 sequence reads: CASRGSGGHRVYNEQFF. The CDR3 coding sequence is TGTGCCAGCAGGGGCAGCGGGGGGCATAGGGTTTACAATGAGCAGTTCTTC. The chain joins TRBV27 to TRBJ2-1, with 9 bases aligning to TRBD2. This CDR3 region has 17 residues. CDR1 is MNHEY and CDR2 is SMNVEV in the germline V gene (reference sequence). After removal of 6 bases from V and 4 bases from J, the junction contained 13 bases not matched to a gene.

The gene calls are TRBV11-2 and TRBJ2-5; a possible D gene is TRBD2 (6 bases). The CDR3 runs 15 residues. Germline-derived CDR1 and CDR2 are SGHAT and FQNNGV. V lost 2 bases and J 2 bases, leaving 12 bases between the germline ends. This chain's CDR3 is CASSLLVAVQETQYF. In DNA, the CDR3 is TGTGCCAGCAGCTTACTAGTAGCGGTACAAGAGACCCAGTACTTC.

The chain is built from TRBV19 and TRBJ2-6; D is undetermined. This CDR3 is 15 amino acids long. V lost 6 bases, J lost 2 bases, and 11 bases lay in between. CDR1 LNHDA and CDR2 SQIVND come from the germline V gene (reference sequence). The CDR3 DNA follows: TGTGCCAGTAGCGTTTCGCGCCCTGGGGCCAACGTCCTGACTTTC. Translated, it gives CASSVSRPGANVLTF.

This chain's CDR3 is CASRRGGQETQYF. The CDR3 region has the DNA TGCGCCAGCAGGCGAGGGGGGCAAGAGACCCAGTACTTC. V usage is TRBV5-1 and J usage is TRBJ2-5, with D possibly being TRBD1 or TRBD2 (6 bases each). Germline V CDR1 and CDR2: SGHRS, YFSETQ. The CDR3 extends over 13 amino acids. V was shortened by 5 bases and J by 2 bases, with 10 bases between the two germline ends.

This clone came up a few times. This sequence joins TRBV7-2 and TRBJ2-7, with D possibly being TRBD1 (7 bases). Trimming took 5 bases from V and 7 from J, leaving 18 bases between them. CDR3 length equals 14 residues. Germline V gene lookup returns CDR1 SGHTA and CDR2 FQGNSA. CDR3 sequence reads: CASSPRQGGGEQYF. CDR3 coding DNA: TGTGCCAGCAGCCCTCGACAGGGTGGAGGGGAGCAGTACTTC.

CDR3 region: CATLGGYDTQYF. The CDR3 DNA reads as TGTGCCACCCTGGGGGGGTACGATACGCAGTATTTT. The chain has TRBV10-3 and TRBJ2-3, with 7 bases matching TRBD2. Germline trimming cut 10 bases from V and 6 bases from J; bases unmatched to any gene: 7. The CDR3 spans 12 residues. The germline gives CDR1 ENHRY, CDR2 SYGVKD.

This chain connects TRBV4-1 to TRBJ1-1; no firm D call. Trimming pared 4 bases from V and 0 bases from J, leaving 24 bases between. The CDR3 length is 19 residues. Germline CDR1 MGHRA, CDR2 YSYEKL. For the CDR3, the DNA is TGCGCCAGCAGCCCCATCCTGGACCGGCGGCGGGGAATGAACACTGAAGCTTTCTTT. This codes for CASSPILDRRRGMNTEAFF.

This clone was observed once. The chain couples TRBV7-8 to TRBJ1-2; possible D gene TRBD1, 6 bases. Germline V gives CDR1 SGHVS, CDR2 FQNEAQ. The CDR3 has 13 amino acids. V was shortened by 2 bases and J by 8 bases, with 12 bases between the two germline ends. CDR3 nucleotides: TGTGCCAGCAGCTTACTACAGGGTGGGGGCTACACCTTC. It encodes CASSLLQGGGYTF.

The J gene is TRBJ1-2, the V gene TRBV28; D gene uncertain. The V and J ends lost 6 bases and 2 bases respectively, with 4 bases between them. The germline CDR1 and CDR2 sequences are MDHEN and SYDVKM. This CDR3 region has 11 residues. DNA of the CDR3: TGTGCCAGCAGGCACAACTATGGCTACACCTTC. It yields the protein CASRHNYGYTF.